What follows describes a single TCR beta chain. The antigen this receptor binds is unknown. Within one base of it there is no much larger clone, and no base qualities were kept. PBMCs were isolated by Ficoll-Paque density gradient centrifugation. Sequencing relied on an Illumina NovaSeq 6000. TCRalpha and TCRbeta cDNA libraries were built by 5'RACE with constant-segment primers, adding sample barcodes and unique molecular identifiers. Trizol reagent was used to extract RNA from every sample. Amplification of the libraries took two PCR steps, and the second step added a second sample barcode plus Illumina TruSeq adapters. The libraries were sequenced on an Illumina NovaSeq using 2 x 150 bp paired-end reads. The source study handled its data this way. Reads were demultiplexed and collapsed into UMI-guided consensus sequences with migec v1.2.7. Using mixcr v2.1.11, UMI consensuses were aligned to TRA and TRB V and J templates and then assembled into clonotypes. A clonotype was counted as expanded or contracted only when both edgeR and NoisET called the clonotype significant, with the noise models trained on biological replicates. For edgeR calls, a false discovery rate-adjusted p below 0.01 and a log2 fold-change threshold of 1 were applied. As an exploratory analysis of dynamics, max-normalized trajectories of the 1000 most abundant clonotypes were examined by PCA with hierarchical clustering. Separately sequenced CD4+ and CD8+ repertoires were used to assign the CD4 or CD8 phenotype of responding clones. TCRdb cleaned the public reads at Q25 with fastp, built clones with MiXCR and kept in-frame beta chains. Rows are unified per CDR3 protein, each entry keeping the most common DNA and genes. For this entry, the V and J calls and clone size follow TCRdb and not the study's own pipeline. The sample table contains fewer than 700,000 distinct CDR3 sequences; only one count was recorded for about 20% of them. Roughly 8.1% of the sample belongs to the ten largest clones.

CDR1 SGHRS and CDR2 YFSETQ are derived from the germline V gene. Compared with germline, V lacks 3 bases and J lacks 14 bases; bases without a gene match: 9. The CDR3 goes from the cysteine to the phenylalanine over 13 residues. CDR3 DNA is the only sequence kept; it has 39 bases, read in frame from the first base. The sample is drawn from a study of T-cell memory formation after mild COVID-19 (dated by TCRdb to 2020 to 2023). General notes on the study: Most TCR sequence clusters were specific to one of the two donors. Longitudinal TCRalpha and TCRbeta repertoire sequencing tracked T-cell clones expanding and contracting after mild COVID-19 in a couple of donors. The cohort comprised two young, previously healthy adult volunteers, one female and one male.

What the work shows at the level of the full study, not this receptor alone: Clones that contracted from day 15 to 85 showed balanced CD4/CD8 phenotypes, whereas a second wave of clones that expanded from day 15 to 37 leaned towards CD4+. Only a couple of mild cases were covered by the study, and larger cohorts that include severe cases with pre-infection samples were considered necessary. The detection of some responding clones in pre-infection memory suggests that pre-existing cross-reactive memory T cells joined the SARS-CoV-2 response. SARS-CoV-2 specificity of the second-wave clones peaking on day 37 was not confirmed. Contracting CD4+ clones appeared mostly in the CM and EM memory subsets, whereas CD8+ clones were enriched in EMRA.

Sequenced input: PBMCs or a T cell subset sorted from them (not recorded which). This receptor was identified in an adult woman who had mild COVID-19 (a few samples of this study predate the infection). The sample titles of this study are shuffled in the database, so cell type and time point are left out; the donor was told from shared clones. The chain links TRBV5-1 with TRBJ2-1; 9 middle bases align to TRBD2. The DNA sequence is as follows: TGCGCCAGCAGCTCGGGACTAGCATTCCCTGAGTTCTTC. Its product reads: CASSSGLAFPEFF.